This T cell receptor (beta chain) originates from a study of human T cells and chemical hapten exposure. Findings and limits, study-wide: Relative to controls, expanded TCRs formed significantly more large CDR3 similarity clusters.

V dropped 5 bases and J dropped 4; count of bases not matched to a gene: 7. The CDR3 is 15 residues long. Indicated time point: pre-sensitization, week 0. Treatment noted: therapeutic diphenylcyclopropenone sensitization with weekly scalp DPC. A note on this clonotype: What it binds is unknown.

In TCRdb, the RACE reads were re-called with MiXCR into one record per CDR3 protein. The table lists about 85,000 distinct CDR3 sequences, roughly 8.5% of them singletons. This specimen consisted of whole blood, obtained in connection with sensitization to the hapten diphenylcyclopropenone (DPC). This TCR was recovered from a man aged 35 to 55 with alopecia areata. Some clones in this sample may be carry-over from other donors' samples. The J gene is TRBJ2-7, the V gene TRBV12-3 or TRBV12-4, with 11 bases matching TRBD2. CDR3 loop: CASSPLAGAGYEQYF. The CDR3 DNA reads TGTGCCAGCAGTCCACTAGCGGGAGCGGGGTACGAGCAGTACTTC.